This T cell receptor beta chain emerged from a study of cytomegalovirus exposure and HLA in healthy donors (TCRdb year 2017). Background for the entire study: In an earlier analysis of some 550 of the donors, 276 Gb of sequence data and just under 120 million unique TCR beta sequences from 150 million to 200 million T cells were reported. Roughly 320 gigabases of sequencing data and 70 million to 95 million unique TCR sequences made up an early release that covered approximately 650 HLA-typed donors. Of the roughly 390 genotyped donors, 75% to 85% were placed in the genetic ancestry cluster associated with self-reported Caucasian donors. The study aimed to test whether signatures of past pathogen exposure could be identified by cataloging public T cell receptors. The study used immunosequencing to profile the T cell repertoires of 666 subjects and linked those repertoires to cytomegalovirus serostatus. Along with the approximately 700-subject first cohort, a separate validation cohort of around 110 different subjects was used. To predict cytomegalovirus infection status, the study brought together high-throughput TCR immunosequencing, statistical association of individual TCRs with disease status, and machine learning. To study patterns of TCR occurrence, a later analysis re-analyzed previously published TCR beta repertoires from 550 to 800 donors and added high-resolution HLA genotyping. In the later analysis, no new phenotypic data were used to find candidate immune exposures; instead, reliance was placed on TCR beta sequences and their occurrence across donors. An earlier analysis of fewer than 700 of the donors applied high-throughput TCR beta sequencing to assess whether each TCR beta V gene segment acted as functional or pseudogenic. Donor age, sex, ethnicity and CMV serostatus were collected together with the repertoire data. A later genetic analysis used genome-wide SNP genotypes for about 60% of the roughly 670 donors, treating that subset as a discovery cohort. Every discovery cohort repertoire had been produced on one sequencing platform. Class I and class II HLA loci were covered by the typing at four-digit resolution. The number of donors typed differed by locus, with roughly 620-630 for A, B, C, DRB1 and DQB1, roughly 520 for DQA1, 600 to 610 for DPA1, and some 440 for DPB1. Because of strong linkage in the cohort, roughly five DR-DQ haplotypes were treated as single units for association and clustering. On average, around 230,000 unique TCR beta nucleotide sequences were sequenced per donor among several hundred genotyped donors of the cohort, with about 19% of those sequences being non-productive.

Concerning this clone: Its antigen is not yet known. It has no much larger one-base neighbor in the sample; base qualities were not kept.

From a lookup of the germline V gene (reference sequence), CDR1 and CDR2 are SEHNR and FQNEAQ. The cysteine opens and the phenylalanine closes a CDR3 of 15 amino acids. Solely the CDR3 DNA is kept, with 45 bases framed from the first base. V is trimmed back by 1 base and J by 8 bases, and the junction contains 3 bases that no gene match accounts for. Results and caveats for the whole study, not just this receptor: Specific HLA alleles were associated with 15,000 to 20,000 TCR beta sequences at a false discovery rate of 0.05 in a later analysis. In both the original and validation cohorts, the classifier was reported to diagnose cytomegalovirus status with high specificity and sensitivity. A later analysis found that TCR association rates varied across HLA loci, with DRB1 alleles showing the most associated TCRs and HLA-C alleles the fewest. Several of the top co-occurrence clusters appeared to be linked to parvovirus B19, influenza, CMV and Epstein-Barr virus, according to a later analysis. The sequencing pipeline was judged likely to have produced a cluster of highly shared sequence variants as a technical artifact. A further reported finding was that TCR beta sequences accurately predicted the HLA-A and HLA-B alleles for most subjects in the first cohort. Roughly uniform sequencing depth across donors was assumed in presence/absence analyses, although this assumption may not hold. The study listed over 150 TCR beta chains as associated with cytomegalovirus. Because counts were too low, roughly 18 rarely observed V segments, including chromosome 9 orphons, were left out of the earlier analysis of about 500 of the donors. In an earlier analysis of a few hundred of the donors, most TCR beta V segments were observed in productive rearrangements about 90% or about 30% of the time, broadly matching IMGT annotations. In vitro tests confirmed that three of the cytomegalovirus-associated TCR beta chains recognize cytomegalovirus antigens. Some IMGT-functional V segments, including TRBV6-2 and TRBV6-3, could not be told apart with the 87-base-pair reads, so those segments were excluded. In a later genetic analysis, a missense DCLRE1C variant was associated with V-gene and J-gene trimming of TCR beta chains, and the association was replicated in an independent cohort. Linkage disequilibrium might explain the correlated functional status among segregating V segments, but an unknown experimental factor could not be ruled out. When HLA alleles, especially DR and DQ, strongly co-occurred, attributing TCR associations to individual alleles was difficult. According to a later genetic analysis, donors in an Asian-associated ancestry cluster had fewer N-insertions in productive TCRs than the roughly 700-donor mean. Compared with equally common non-associated chains, HLA-associated TCR beta chains in a later analysis were more clonally expanded and had lower generation probabilities. Because HLA typing was unavailable for some donors at each locus, only the typed subset was used in association tests. The only immune exposure information available for the cohort was CMV serostatus. Across donors, most TCR sequences were observed very rarely, whereas some public TCRs were present in many individuals. The cohort was sequenced for TCR beta chains only, and without alpha or paired-chain data the features that could be detected were limited. It was suggested by the authors that the approach could potentially be generalized to other disease states and immunological phenotypes. A later analysis found that most CMV-associated TCR beta chains appeared HLA-restricted, with HLA associations seemingly driven largely by CMV exposure.

The library came from the immunoSEQ multiplex PCR assay. For the multiplex PCR, a mixture combining 60 forward primers for TCR Vbeta segments and 13 reverse primers for TCR Jbeta segments was used. A multiplex PCR assay on genomic DNA amplified the CDR3 region of rearranged TCR beta genes. On the Illumina HiSeq System, the amplified TCR beta libraries were sequenced as 87-base-pair reads. As for the authors' bioinformatics: A later analysis counted approximately 84 million unique TCR beta chains across the 550 to 750 repertoires, and 9.5 million to 11 million of these chains were shared by at least two donors. Raw reads were error-corrected and collapsed into unique sequences with a nearest-neighbor algorithm that merged closely related sequences to remove PCR and sequencing errors. V, D and J gene segments were assigned by aligning CDR3 sequences to IMGT reference sequences. For a sequence to be retained, a match of at least six nucleotides was required to both a V gene segment and a J gene segment. Rearrangements were classified as productive when the CDR3 lacked stop codons and remained in frame with V and J, and all other rearrangements were classified as non-productive. CDR3 was defined by IMGT convention, running from the second conserved V-encoded cysteine to the conserved J-encoded phenylalanine. The earlier analysis of approximately 590 of the donors excluded any sequence lacking an unambiguous match to a single V gene segment. An earlier analysis of approximately 590 of the donors called V segments functional above 56.7% productive rearrangements and segregating when the between-donor standard deviation exceeded 5%. A statistical classification framework was built for diagnosing cytomegalovirus status from the catalog of TCR beta chain sequences. V and J gene assignment, in a later analysis, came from comparing TCR nucleotide sequences with IMGT/GENE-DB human TR gene sequences. A later analysis assigned CDR3 sequences and most-parsimonious VDJ recombination scenarios with the TCRdist pipeline. In a later analysis, every TCR beta chain was defined by the combination of its CDR3 amino acid sequence and its V-gene family, and reads without a unique V-gene family were dropped. A later analysis removed several hundred highly shared, low-generation-probability nucleotide sequences to deal with suspected cross-contamination and a sequencing artifact. In a later analysis, a clonal expansion index was calculated for each public chain from normalized within-repertoire ranks of inferred template counts. In a later analysis, generation probabilities were computed with a VDJ recombination model fitted to out-of-frame rearrangements, and the resulting probabilities were checked against IGoR. A later analysis scored TCR-TCR, TCR-HLA and TCR-CMV co-occurrence with hypergeometric tests, applying a repertoire-size bias correction to TCR pairs. In a later analysis, false discovery rates were estimated by permuting HLA or CMV assignments 20 times. In a later analysis, co-occurring TCRs were grouped using DBSCAN, with TCRdist sequence similarity added in when clustering inside HLA-allele-positive subsets. Co-occurrence clustering excluded repertoires with fewer than 30,000 or more than 120,000 public chains, plus five with anomalous nucleotide sharing. This is the immuneACCESS table as TCRdb keeps it, with only in-frame sequences that have V and J called. A part of the clones is gone; compared with another copy, unresolved V genes explain less than half, and the rest is unexplained. Clone size and V and J calls were adopted from that table, with D and trimming inferred from the DNA. This sample is represented by roughly 100,000 clones; over 55% of them were singletons. Of the sample, 5.9% is held by the ten largest clones.

The cohort was made up of 500 to 850 healthy bone marrow donors. At the time of sampling, every cohort member was nominally healthy, though immune exposures that went unrecorded were likely present. The donor was CMV seropositive and belonged to the group of 250 to 300 seropositive cohort members. Every donor gave a peripheral blood sample, and the peripheral blood mononuclear cells from that sample were used for TCR beta sequencing. Genomic DNA extraction from the blood cell samples was performed with the Qiagen DNeasy Blood Extraction Kit. The sample comprised PBMCs. This clonotype originated in a boy under 18 in good health and CMV-seropositive. The chain is made from TRBV7-9 and TRBJ2-1; a stretch of 12 junction bases matches TRBD2. The sequenced DNA: TGTGCCAGCAGCTTAGGACTAGCGGGAGTACATGAGCAGTTCTTC. Its translation is CASSLGLAGVHEQFF.